This T cell receptor beta chain is from a study of shared clonotypes between healthy human individuals. For the study at large: Three CD4 naive, three CD4 memory, two CD8 naive and one CD8 memory plate were used per donor. Whole-study findings and limits: Among donors, the sharing of clonotypes was expected to be influenced by sequencing depth. Larger richness was generally estimated for naive than memory subsets.

This clone showed up just a few times. Antigen specificity is unknown. Per the original methods: Filtering differed because ImmunoSEQ produced junction-only sequences that carried no quality scores. The repertoire was sequenced with immunoSEQ multiplex PCR; TCRdb's copy has only in-frame clones and lacks some. That table gives V, J and clone size, and the DNA gave D and trimming. The sample lists about 1 million clones; about 75% were seen once. The CDR3 spans 14 residues. Germline V gene lookup returns CDR1 SGHAT and CDR2 FQNNGV. The germline V and J ends were trimmed by 5 bases and 7 bases, with 17 bases remaining between them.

This clonotype was obtained from a man between 18 and 35 years old in good health. The specimen was memory CD4+ T cells sorted from blood. This sample's subset: CD45RA-negative fraction. V and J are TRBV11-2 and TRBJ2-5, with D possibly matching TRBD2 (6 bases). Here the CDR3 reads CASSRLGAGGTQYF. In nucleotides, the CDR3 is TGTGCCAGCAGCCGCCTCGGAGCCGGGGGGACCCAGTACTTC.